The T cell receptor (beta chain) described here comes from a study of Ad26.COV2.S vaccination and SARS-CoV-2 variants. General study findings and limits: Marked by substantial breadth, spike-specific CD8+ and CD4+ T cell responses were reportedly seen after vaccination. Breadth of non-spike TCRs did not differ between vaccinees and placebo recipients.

Treatment: roughly 20 received Ad26.COV2.S at low or high dose, single or two shots; a few received placebo; per-sample allocation not given. Collection of the samples took place on day 63 after the first injection of vaccine or placebo. A remark on this clone: Its antigen remains unknown. The sample carries other DNA sequences with the same CDR3.

CDR3 length: 14 amino acids. Trimming removed 6 bases at V and 0 bases at J, with 9 bases between. Germline CDR1 is MNHEY and CDR2 is SMNVEV (reference sequence). The repertoire was sequenced with immunoSEQ multiplex PCR; TCRdb's copy has only in-frame clones and lacks some. The sample holds about 680,000 clones, roughly nine tenths seen once. The specimen comprised peripheral blood, sampled in a trial of Ad26.COV2.S vaccine versus placebo. The clonotype originates from a person between 18 and 65 years old who received the Ad26.COV2.S COVID-19 vaccine or a placebo. The chain carries TRBV27 and TRBJ2-1; maybe TRBD2 (6 bases). In nucleotides, the CDR3 is TGTGCCAGCAGCCCCGGGGGCTCCTACAATGAGCAGTTCTTC. Amino acids: CASSPGGSYNEQFF.